This T cell receptor beta chain was obtained from a study of blood T cell repertoires in COVID-19. The V and J ends lost 3 bases and 1 base, in that order; junction bases with no gene match: 4. The V gene's germline CDR1 is KGHSH and CDR2 LQKENI. This CDR3 comprises 15 residues. TCRdb's copy holds only in-frame clones and misses some; the assay was immunoSEQ multiplex PCR. The sample has about 210,000 clones, 80% to 90% seen once. The specimen sequenced was peripheral blood. The chain couples TRBV18 to TRBJ1-1; the match to TRBD1 covers 8 bases. The clonotype originates from a man aged 45 to 65 with active or convalescent COVID-19. The CDR3 bases are TGTGCCAGCTCACCGACAGGGGCTAGGAACACTGAAGCTTTCTTT. Its translation: CASSPTGARNTEAFF. The full variable domain, its missing parts supplied by reference TRBV18 and TRBJ1-1, is NAGVMQNPRHLVRRRGQEARLRCSPMKGHSHVYWYRQLPEEGLKFMVYLQKENIIDESGMPKERFSAEFPKEGPSILRIQQVVRGDSAAYFCASSPTGARNTEAFFGQGTRLTVV.